These 22 T cell receptor beta chains were sequenced from one sample in a study of CD4 T cells in relation to SARS-CoV-2 and coronaviruses. The unexposed donors gave CD4+ T cells in about 2011-2019, prior to COVID-19. The cells were cultured for around ten days before CD4+ T cells were isolated. Antigens for these TCRs are unknown. Libraries were prepared by immunoSEQ multiplex PCR; TCRdb keeps only in-frame clonotypes and omits some of them. Of tens of thousands of clones listed, approximately 84% are singletons. The specimen sequenced was CD4+ T cells from PBMCs, cultured in vitro. These receptors were taken from a human donor in good health.

The CDR3 region has the DNA TGTGCCAGCAGAGCGGGACAATGGAGCACCGGGGAGCTGTTTTTT. This codes for CASRAGQWSTGELFF. J is TRBJ2-2 and V is TRBV14, with a weak D call TRBD2 (7 bases). The germline V gene has CDR1 SGHDN and CDR2 FVKESK. V lost 6 bases and J lost 4, with 15 bases in between. There are 15 residues in the CDR3.

The chain recombines TRBV2 with TRBJ1-1; D gene uncertain. V was pared by 2 bases and J by 3 bases, with 13 bases between. The CDR3 contains 15 residues. Germline loops: CDR1 SNHLY, CDR2 FYNNEI. The CDR3 is CASSERSGIYTEAFF. DNA of the CDR3: TGTGCCAGCAGTGAAAGGTCCGGGATTTACACTGAAGCTTTCTTT.

The V call is TRBV18, the J call TRBJ1-1; 7 positions agree with TRBD1. Germline assignment: CDR1 KGHSH and CDR2 LQKENI. With 8 bases clipped from V and 3 bases from J, the junction kept 9 bases outside the gene matches. This CDR3 contains 14 residues. In nucleotides, the CDR3 is TGTGCCAGCACCCCGGGACAGACGGACACTGAAGCTTTCTTT. It specifies CASTPGQTDTEAFF.

The chain couples TRBV7-9 to TRBJ1-4, with TRBD1 matching 9 bases. Trimming took 4 bases from V and 7 from J; bases not matched to a gene: 7. The CDR3 extends over 15 amino acids. Per germline, CDR1 SEHNR and CDR2 FQNEAQ (reference sequence). CDR3 nucleotide sequence: TGTGCCAGCAGCTCCCAGACAGGGGGTGGTGAAAAACTGTTTTTT. Amino acids: CASSSQTGGGEKLFF.

The J gene is TRBJ2-7, the V gene TRBV4-1; either TRBD1 or TRBD2 may fit D (5 bases each). The CDR3 totals 15 residues. Germline values: CDR1 MGHRA, CDR2 YSYEKL. Trimming left V 3 bases short and J 2 bases short, with 14 bases between. As DNA, the CDR3 is TGCGCCAGCAGCCATCCGGGTGGGGGAGCCTACGAGCAGTACTTC. Amino acids: CASSHPGGGAYEQYF.

This chain connects TRBV27 to TRBJ2-1; D unclear. Trimming took off 5 bases at V and 6 bases at J, with 17 bases between the two ends. Germline CDR1 and CDR2: MNHEY and SMNVEV (reference sequence). This CDR3 comprises 15 residues. Written as DNA, the CDR3 is TGTGCCAGCAGTAAACCGGGTCCGAACCCCAATGAGCAGTTCTTC. Its protein product is CASSKPGPNPNEQFF.

The chain has TRBV3-1 (or the pseudogene TRBV3-2) and TRBJ2-1; D gene unclear. V was trimmed by 0 bases and J by 8 bases, leaving 14 bases between them. Germline V gene data show CDR1 as LGHDT and CDR2 as YNNKEL (reference sequence). The CDR3 sequence is 15 residues long. The CDR3 nucleotides are TGTGCCAGCAGCCAAGAGTCGGTGGGAATGCATGAGCAGTTCTTC. Encoded protein: CASSQESVGMHEQFF.

V is TRBV20-1 and J is TRBJ2-1, with D hard to call. The CDR3 has 11 amino acids. Trimming stripped 6 bases from V and 9 bases from J, with 12 bases between. Germline V gene lookup returns CDR1 DFQATT and CDR2 SNEGSKA (reference sequence). The CDR3 sequence: CSALKLPEQFF. For the CDR3, the DNA is TGCAGTGCCCTAAAGCTACCTGAGCAGTTCTTC.

The chain has TRBV24-1 and TRBJ2-3; 7 nucleotides agree with TRBD2. The CDR3 runs 15 residues. Germline trimming cut 6 bases from V and 0 bases from J; bases unmatched to any gene: 5. Per germline, CDR1 KGHDR and CDR2 SFDVKD. The CDR3 DNA reads as TGTGCCACCAGTATGCGGGGGACTAGCACAGATACGCAGTATTTT. Its protein product is CATSMRGTSTDTQYF.

This rearrangement joins TRBV6-5 to TRBJ1-5; D is perhaps TRBD1 (6 bases). The V end lost 7 bases, the J end lost 1 base, and 14 bases lay between the germline ends. The germline gives CDR1 MNHEY, CDR2 SVGAGI. CDR3 length: 15 amino acids. The CDR3 region is CASKPTGGSNQPQHF. CDR3 DNA sequence: TGTGCCAGCAAACCGACAGGAGGAAGCAATCAGCCCCAGCATTTT.

The table lists this clone with a few counts. The chain is built from TRBV7-9 and TRBJ2-1; D uncertain. CDR3 size: 12 residues. Trimming shortened V by 1 base and J by 10 bases, and 8 bases separated the two germline ends. Germline CDR1 SEHNR, CDR2 FQNEAQ (reference sequence). The CDR3 nucleotides are TGTGCCAGCAGCTTAGTAGTACAAGAGCAGTTCTTC. It codes for CASSLVVQEQFF.

The chain carries TRBV28 and TRBJ2-7; 9 nucleotides line up with TRBD2. Per the germline V gene, CDR1 is MDHEN and CDR2 is SYDVKM. With V trimmed by 9 bases and J by 3 bases, 12 bases remained unmatched. This CDR3 is built from 15 residues. In nucleotides, the CDR3 is TGTGCCAGTGGTAACTGGCGGGAGGGCCTCTACGAGCAGTACTTC. It specifies CASGNWREGLYEQYF.

This chain connects TRBV7-9 to TRBJ1-2, with no clear D. The V gene's germline CDR1 is SEHNR and CDR2 FQNEAQ (reference sequence). There are 14 residues in the CDR3. Trimming left V 5 bases short and J 6 bases short, with 16 bases between. The CDR3 protein is CASSRDTSADGYTF. The DNA for the CDR3 is TGTGCCAGCAGCCGTGACACCAGCGCAGATGGCTACACCTTC.

This rearrangement joins TRBV5-1 to TRBJ2-3; 9 nucleotides agree with TRBD2. The CDR3 extends over 19 amino acids. V shed 7 bases and J 0 bases; nucleotides not matched to a gene: 18. Germline CDR1 is SGHRS and CDR2 is YFSETQ. CDR3 protein: CASRPFSGRRILSTDTQYF. In nucleotides, the CDR3 is TGCGCCAGCCGGCCTTTTAGCGGGAGACGTATTTTGAGCACAGATACGCAGTATTTT.

In nucleotides, the CDR3 is TGTGCCAGCAGCGTATCGAGCGGGAGCGAGCAGTACTTC. Its translation: CASSVSSGSEQYF. The V call is TRBV9, the J call TRBJ2-7, with 8 bases lining up with TRBD2. V shed 1 base, J shed 6 bases, and the junction held 3 bases outside the gene matches. This CDR3 contains 13 residues. Germline V gene sequence: CDR1 SGDLS, CDR2 YYNGEE.

The chain joins TRBV5-5 to TRBJ2-7; tentatively, D is TRBD1 (6 bases). The germline V gene has CDR1 SGHKS and CDR2 YYEKEE (reference sequence). V was trimmed by 0 bases and J by 3 bases, leaving 10 bases between them. CDR3 length: 14 residues. The CDR3 sequence: CASSLAGTNYEQYF. DNA for the CDR3: TGTGCCAGCAGCTTGGCCGGGACAAACTACGAGCAGTACTTC.

The CDR3 sequence: CASTGQGNNEQFF. The CDR3 nucleotides read TGTGCCAGCACGGGACAGGGGAACAATGAGCAGTTCTTC. This chain connects TRBV2 to TRBJ2-1; TRBD1 matches 10 bases. Germline V lookup: CDR1 SNHLY, CDR2 FYNNEI. The V and J ends lost 7 bases and 5 bases, in that order; junction bases with no gene match: 2. The length of the CDR3 is 13 residues.

This clone was found a few times. The rearrangement uses TRBV6-5 and TRBJ1-1; D may be TRBD1 (6 bases). Per germline, CDR1 MNHEY and CDR2 SVGAGI. This CDR3 comprises 14 residues. V lost 7 bases and J 5 bases, leaving 17 bases between the germline ends. CDR3 in amino acids: CASTVGAGRTEAFF. The CDR3 coding sequence is TGTGCCAGCACCGTGGGGGCAGGGCGGACTGAAGCTTTCTTT.

V usage is TRBV11-2 and J usage is TRBJ2-1; 10 bases map to TRBD1. Germline V CDR1 and CDR2: SGHAT, FQNNGV. This CDR3 has 14 residues. Losses at the gene ends were 5 bases for V and 9 bases for J; bases not matched to a gene: 7. CDR3 DNA: TGTGCCAGCAGCCTCAAGACAGGGGGCGGTGAGCAGTTCTTC. Translated: CASSLKTGGGEQFF.

This clone was recorded once. The chain uses TRBV20-1 and TRBJ2-3; unclear D gene. The CDR3 is 11 residues long. The germline CDR1 and CDR2 sequences are DFQATT and SNEGSKA (reference sequence). V lost 5 bases to trimming and J lost 2 bases, with 5 bases between them. CDR3 residues: CSAPATDTQYF. The DNA for the CDR3 is TGCAGTGCTCCTGCCACAGATACGCAGTATTTT.

CDR3 residues: CATSPHEGRFYGEQYF. CDR3 bases: TGTGCCACCTCGCCACATGAAGGGCGGTTTTATGGCGAGCAGTACTTC. The chain is built from TRBV28 and TRBJ2-7; D not resolved. Looked up from germline, CDR1 is MDHEN and CDR2 is SYDVKM. The CDR3 runs to 16 residues. Trimming stripped 10 bases from V and 6 bases from J, with 28 bases between.

This clone was seen a single time. The chain joins TRBV2 to TRBJ1-5; D remains ambiguous. Looked up from germline, CDR1 is SNHLY and CDR2 is FYNNEI. The CDR3 loop spans 13 amino acids. Deletions cut 7 bases from V and 5 bases from J, with 12 bases between. DNA of the CDR3: TGTGCCAGCATGGTAGGTTTGGATCAGCCCCAGCATTTT. Translating it yields CASMVGLDQPQHF.